Listed below are T cell receptor beta chains from one sample, sequenced in a study of cytomegalovirus exposure and HLA in healthy donors. The method was immunoSEQ multiplex PCR; TCRdb's version includes in-frame clones alone and lacks a portion of them. Of 100,000 to 150,000 clones detected, approximately 80% appear once; the ten largest clones hold about 2.5%. The sequenced material came from PBMCs. The receptor source for this set is a man aged 45-65 years in good health and CMV-seronegative. Each CDR3 is given without its conserved first and last residue.

J | V | CDR3
TRBJ2-1 | TRBV7-9 | PSRSTGYDEQF
TRBJ1-2 | TRBV28 | ASSLPGIYYGYT
TRBJ2-7 | TRBV6-5 | ASKPPGRGWYEQY
TRBJ1-1 | TRBV5-4 | ASSIQTGGGTEAF
TRBJ1-1 | TRBV29-1 | SVGRGQVEAF
TRBJ1-1 | TRBV21-1 | ASSKSPGMNTEAF
TRBJ2-5 | TRBV7-3 | ASSLGPGGGETQY
TRBJ2-6 | TRBV27 | ASSFGTGRESANVLT
TRBJ2-7 | TRBV7-9 | ASSSFRDSYEQY
TRBJ2-7 | TRBV7-2 | ASSFRSGGSSYEQY
TRBJ1-1 | TRBV5-6 | ASSSRDRGPEAF
TRBJ2-5 | TRBV5-5 | ASSFLSGQETQY
TRBJ1-6 | TRBV6-6 | ASMGGRPPLH
TRBJ1-1 | TRBV2 | ASSITGTITEAF
TRBJ2-3 | TRBV9 | ASSVVDTDTQY
TRBJ1-2 | TRBV30 | AWSAPTGQWT
TRBJ2-7 | TRBV30 | AWSVAGSHEQY
TRBJ2-3 | TRBV7-9 | ASSHLDRLTDTQY
TRBJ2-7 | TRBV7-9 | ASSHGTGKDEQY
TRBJ2-7 | TRBV4-2 | ASSQAYTGGITYEQY
TRBJ1-2 | TRBV2 | ASSESPAGAYGYT
TRBJ2-3 | TRBV19 | ASSIVGGPDTQY
TRBJ1-2 | TRBV7-3 | ASSPGGAYGYT
TRBJ1-2 | TRBV28 | ASSLVVQGGGYT
TRBJ1-5 | TRBV7-8 | ASSLVRQAFGNQPQH
TRBJ2-2 | TRBV5-1 | ASNSGGPGELF
TRBJ1-2 | TRBV7-8 | ASSSRQEGYT
TRBJ2-1 | TRBV5-4 | ASSLAASGGPLGEQF
TRBJ2-4 | TRBV14 | ASSLTGPGIQY
TRBJ1-4 | TRBV27 | ASSWYPGFEKLF
TRBJ1-3 | TRBV5-5 | ASSLGAGNTIY
TRBJ1-3 | TRBV4-3 | ASSQDRQEYSGNTIY
TRBJ2-3 | TRBV6-5 | ASSYLGRGGDTQY
TRBJ2-3 | TRBV4-2 | ASSQDPSGTTDTQY
TRBJ2-7 | TRBV4-1 | ASSQTSSYEQY
TRBJ1-6 | TRBV13 | ASSSTKANSPLH
TRBJ1-2 | TRBV27 | ASGLGQGAPFNYGYT
TRBJ1-2 | TRBV11-2 | ASSLVQPRQRRHYGYT